A single sample is the source of the 11 T cell receptor beta chains below, sequenced in a study of T-cell reconstitution after alpha-beta-depleted transplantation in children. Library preparation (for TCRbeta) was performed with unique molecular identifiers. TCRdb processed the PCR reads anew with MiXCR; each CDR3 protein has one entry. The sample carries 670,000 or so distinct CDR3 sequences, about 12% recorded once. Sequenced here: PBMCs, sampled before TCRalphabeta/CD19-depleted stem cell transplant. The receptors were sampled from a girl aged 2 to 9 with congenital amegakaryocytic thrombocytopenia, due to receive a stem cell transplant.

This clonotype was seen a handful of times. Here the CDR3 reads CASSVDSGGRETQYF. As DNA, the CDR3 is TGTGCCAGCAGCGTAGATTCCGGGGGTCGTGAGACCCAGTACTTC. The gene calls are TRBV9 and TRBJ2-5; tentatively, D is TRBD2 (6 bases). CDR3 size: 15 residues. Looked up from germline, CDR1 is SGDLS and CDR2 is YYNGEE. V lost 0 bases, J lost 5 bases, and 14 bases lay in between.

This clonotype was seen repeatedly, ten times or more. V is TRBV20-1 and J is TRBJ2-7; 9 bases align to TRBD1. In germline, CDR1 is DFQATT, CDR2 SNEGSKA (reference sequence). V shed 5 bases, J shed 0 bases, and the junction held 8 bases outside the gene matches. The CDR3 is 15 amino acids. This CDR3 reads CSAGSGTGNSYEQYF. CDR3 coding DNA: TGCAGTGCTGGATCCGGGACAGGGAACTCCTACGAGCAGTACTTC.

The chain has TRBV7-3 and TRBJ2-7; D is ambiguous. Germline V lookup: CDR1 SGHTA, CDR2 FQGTGA. The CDR3 spans 16 residues. Trimming left V 0 bases short and J 3 bases short, with 15 bases between. The CDR3 DNA sequence: TGTGCCAGCAGCTTAACTGTCCTAGACTGGCTCTACGAGCAGTACTTC. Its translation is CASSLTVLDWLYEQYF.

This clonotype was picked up a small number of times. This rearrangement joins TRBV12-3 or TRBV12-4 to TRBJ2-5; D remains unclear. V lost 6 bases and J 2 bases, leaving 7 bases between the germline ends. The length of the CDR3 is 12 residues. Written as DNA, the CDR3 is TGTGCCAGCAGGACACGTCAAGAGACCCAGTACTTC. Encoded protein: CASRTRQETQYF.

The rearrangement uses TRBV18 and TRBJ1-4; D gene uncertain. Per germline, CDR1 KGHSH and CDR2 LQKENI. The CDR3 has 15 amino acids. The ends were cut back, 3 bases at V and 4 bases at J, with 12 bases in the middle. The CDR3 protein is CASSPRQAGNEKLFF. The CDR3 nucleotides are TGTGCCAGCTCACCCCGCCAGGCGGGTAATGAAAAACTGTTTTTT.

This clonotype has ten or more counts. This chain uses TRBV7-2 with TRBJ2-3; D perhaps matches TRBD1 (6 bases). Germline loops: CDR1 SGHTA, CDR2 FQGNSA. V dropped 4 bases and J dropped 6 bases, with 14 bases sitting between them. The CDR3 is made up of 14 amino acids. The CDR3 sequence: CASSSRQATDTQYF. DNA for the CDR3: TGTGCCAGCAGCTCCCGACAGGCCACGGATACGCAGTATTTT.

There are a few counts of this clonotype. The chain employs TRBV5-1 and TRBJ2-7; 7 bases map to TRBD2. This CDR3 has 19 residues. With V trimmed by 0 bases and J by 2 bases, 17 bases remained unmatched. Germline V gene sequence: CDR1 SGHRS, CDR2 YFSETQ. The CDR3, as DNA: TGCGCCAGCAGCTTGGCGTTGTCTTGGCCTAGCGGATACCCCTACGAGCAGTACTTC. Translated: CASSLALSWPSGYPYEQYF.

This clonotype was recorded many times. V usage is TRBV5-1 and J usage is TRBJ2-1, with TRBD1 matching over 8 bases. CDR3 length: 15 amino acids. Germline trimming cut 4 bases from V and 5 bases from J; bases unmatched to any gene: 8. The germline CDR1 and CDR2 sequences are SGHRS and YFSETQ. The CDR3 DNA follows: TGCGCCAGCAGCCCACGACAGGGGCCAAACAATGAGCAGTTCTTC. Translation gives CASSPRQGPNNEQFF.

The rearrangement uses TRBV12-3 or TRBV12-4 and TRBJ2-4; D gene ambiguous. Trimming removed 7 bases at V and 0 bases at J, with 7 bases between. This CDR3 comprises 13 residues. The CDR3 region has the DNA TGTGCCAGCACGGACCTAGCCAAAAACATTCAGTACTTC. This gives the protein CASTDLAKNIQYF.

The CDR3 DNA reads TGTGCCAGCAGCTCGGGACCGGGCAGTTATACGCAGTATTTT. Its protein is CASSSGPGSYTQYF. This chain uses TRBV7-3 with TRBJ2-3; the D gene could be TRBD1 or TRBD2 (5 bases each). This CDR3 comprises 14 residues. The ends were cut back, 4 bases at V and 7 bases at J, with 15 bases in the middle. Germline CDR1 and CDR2: SGHTA and FQGTGA.

Comments on this clonotype: Since a much larger clone is just one base distant, this may be a read error. The V and J genes are TRBV12-3 or TRBV12-4 and TRBJ1-4; TRBD1 agrees at 7 bases. The CDR3 is 14 residues long. The V and J ends lost 6 bases and 8 bases, in that order; junction bases with no gene match: 9. CDR3 nucleotide sequence: TGTGCCAGCAGCCTACCGGGACAGAGGGAAAAACTGTTTTTT. Its translation: CASSLPGQREKLFF.